This T cell receptor beta chain was sequenced in a study of breast tumors, draining lymph nodes, adjacent tissues. Study results and caveats: Luminal-like breast cancer showed significantly higher tumor–nontumor repertoire similarity than basal-like.

Germline V gene data show CDR1 as LGHNA and CDR2 as YNFKEQ. V gave up 6 bases and J gave up 0 bases; unmatched junction bases: 3. The CDR3 consists of 15 residues. In TCRdb, the multiplex PCR reads were re-called with MiXCR into one record per CDR3 protein. The table has more than 200,000 distinct CDR3 sequences, 32% seen once. The lymph nodes were axillary draining lymph nodes from breast cancer patients. This clonotype was seen repeatedly, ten times or more. No antigen is known for it. V usage is TRBV4-2 and J usage is TRBJ2-7, with 12 bases identical to TRBD2. This clonotype originated in a female donor with breast cancer. Some clones in this sample may be carry-over from other donors' samples. The specimen sequenced was axillary lymph node tissue. The CDR3 region is CASRPLAGGSYEQYF. CDR3 nucleotides: TGTGCCAGCAGACCACTAGCGGGGGGCTCCTACGAGCAGTACTTC.